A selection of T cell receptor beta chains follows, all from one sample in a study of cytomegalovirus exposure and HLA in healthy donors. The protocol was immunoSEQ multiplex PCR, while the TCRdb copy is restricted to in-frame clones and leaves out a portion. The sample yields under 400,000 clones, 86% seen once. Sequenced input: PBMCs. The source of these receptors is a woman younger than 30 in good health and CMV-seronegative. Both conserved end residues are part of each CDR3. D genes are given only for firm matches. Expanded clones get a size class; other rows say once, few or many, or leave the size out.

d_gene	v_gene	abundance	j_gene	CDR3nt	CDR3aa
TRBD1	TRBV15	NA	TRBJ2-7	TGTGCCACCAGCCTTCGACAGGGAAGGAGCTCCTACGAGCAGTACTTC	CATSLRQGRSSYEQYF
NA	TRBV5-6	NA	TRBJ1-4	TGTGCCAGCAGCGTAGTCGGTGAAAAACTGTTTTTT	CASSVVGEKLFF
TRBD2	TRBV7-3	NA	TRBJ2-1	TGTGCCAGCAGCTTAATCCTAGCGGGAGGTATTAATGAGCAGTTCTTC	CASSLILAGGINEQFF
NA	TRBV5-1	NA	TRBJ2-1	TGCGCCAGCACTAAACAGGAAAGGGTATACAATGAGCAGTTCTTC	CASTKQERVYNEQFF
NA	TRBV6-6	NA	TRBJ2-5	TGTGCCAGCAGTTACTTAGGGAGGGAGACCCAGTACTTC	CASSYLGRETQYF
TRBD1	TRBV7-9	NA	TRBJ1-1	TGTGCCAGCAGCTCCGGGACAGGGTACAGCGGCACTGAAGCTTTCTTT	CASSSGTGYSGTEAFF
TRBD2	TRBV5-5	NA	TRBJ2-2	TGTGCCAGCAGCTTGGCCTTGACTAGCGGGAGTGGAGGGGAGCTGTTTTTT	CASSLALTSGSGGELFF
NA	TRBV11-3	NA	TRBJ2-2	TGTGCCAGCAGCAAGGGGCAGGGGAACACCGGGGAGCTGTTTTTT	CASSKGQGNTGELFF
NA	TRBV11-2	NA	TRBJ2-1	TGTGCCAGCAGCATCGCGGGGGCCTCCTACAATGAGCAGTTCTTC	CASSIAGASYNEQFF
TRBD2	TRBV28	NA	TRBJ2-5	TGTGCCAGCAGTTTATCGTATTTAAGTACGGGGGGAAGGGAAGAGACCCAGTACTTC	CASSLSYLSTGGREETQYF
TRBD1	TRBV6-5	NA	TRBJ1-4	TGTGCCAGCAGTTCCTCCGCGGACAGGGTTAGTGAAAAACTGTTTTTT	CASSSSADRVSEKLFF
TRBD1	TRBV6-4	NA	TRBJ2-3	TGTGCCAGCAGACAGGGACAGGGGACTATGGATACGCAGTATTTT	CASRQGQGTMDTQYF
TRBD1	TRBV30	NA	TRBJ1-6	TGTGCCTGGAGTAACGACAGGGAGGTATCACCCCTCCACTTT	CAWSNDREVSPLHF
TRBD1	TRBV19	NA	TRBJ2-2	TGTGCCAGTAGCCGGGACAGGGGGCATAGCGGGGAGCTGTTTTTT	CASSRDRGHSGELFF
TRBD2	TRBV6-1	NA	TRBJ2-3	TGTGCCAGCAGTGAATCCGTGAGCGGGAGGAGCCGCACAGATACGCAGTATTTT	CASSESVSGRSRTDTQYF
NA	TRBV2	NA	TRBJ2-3	TGTGCCAGCACCTACCAGGGGCTCCACACAGATACGCAGTATTTT	CASTYQGLHTDTQYF
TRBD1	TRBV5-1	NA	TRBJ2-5	TGCGCCAGCAGCTGGGGGACAGGGGACGAGACCCAGTACTTC	CASSWGTGDETQYF
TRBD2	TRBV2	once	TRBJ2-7	TGTGCCAGGGACGGGAGACTAGCCTCCTCCTACGAGCAGTACTTC	CARDGRLASSYEQYF
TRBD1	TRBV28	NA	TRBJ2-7	TGTGCCAGCAGGAAAGGGGGCGACGAGCAGTACTTC	CASRKGGDEQYF
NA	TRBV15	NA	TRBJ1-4	TGTGCCACCAGCAGAGATAAGGGGACTAATGAAAAACTGTTTTTT	CATSRDKGTNEKLFF
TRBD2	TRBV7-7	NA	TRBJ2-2	TGTGCCAGCAGCGGATCTAGCGGGAGGATTTCCGGGGAGCTGTTTTTT	CASSGSSGRISGELFF
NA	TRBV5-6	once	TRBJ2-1	TGTGCCAGCAGCTTGAGTGGAGGGGTGGGGTCCCAGTTCTTC	CASSLSGGVGSQFF
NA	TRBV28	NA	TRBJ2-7	TGTGCCAGCAGGGTGACAGGCCTCTCCTACGAGCAGTACTTC	CASRVTGLSYEQYF
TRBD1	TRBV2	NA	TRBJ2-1	TGTGCCAGCAGTCCAGTGGGACAGGGTGCGTCCTACAATGAGCAGTTCTTC	CASSPVGQGASYNEQFF
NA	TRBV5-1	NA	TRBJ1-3	TGCGCCAGCAGGGTCGAGGAAGGAAACACCATATATTTT	CASRVEEGNTIYF
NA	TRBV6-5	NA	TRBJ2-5	TGTGCCAGCAGTTCGAGTGAGACCCAGTACTTC	CASSSSETQYF
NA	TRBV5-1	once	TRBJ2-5	TGCGCCAGCAGCTTGGGTGGGACATCTCAAGGGACCCAGTACTTC	CASSLGGTSQGTQYF
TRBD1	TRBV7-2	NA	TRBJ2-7	TGTGCCAGCAGCGGACAGGACAGGGATTTCTTCTACGAGCAGTACTTC	CASSGQDRDFFYEQYF
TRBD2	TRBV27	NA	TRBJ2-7	TGTGCCAGCAGTTTAACGTCTCCTAGCGGGAGCCCCTACGAGCAGTACTTC	CASSLTSPSGSPYEQYF
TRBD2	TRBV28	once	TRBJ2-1	TGTGCCACTCAGTACGGGACTAGTAAACACAATGAGCAGTTCTTC	CATQYGTSKHNEQFF
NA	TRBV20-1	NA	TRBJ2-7	TGCAGTGCTACCCTCTCCTACGAGCAGTACTTC	CSATLSYEQYF
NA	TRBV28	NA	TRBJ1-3	TGTGCCAGCAGTTTTACAGGGTCCGACTCTGGAAACACCATATATTTT	CASSFTGSDSGNTIYF
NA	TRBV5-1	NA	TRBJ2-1	TGCGCCAGCAGCATCCGAAAGGTAGCGAATTACAATGAGCAGTTCTTC	CASSIRKVANYNEQFF
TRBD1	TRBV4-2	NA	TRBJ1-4	TGTGCCAGCAGCCAAGATAAAGGGGACAGGGTATCCGAAAAACTGTTTTTT	CASSQDKGDRVSEKLFF
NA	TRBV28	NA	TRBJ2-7	TGTGCCATTTCCGGTCTGAGCGAGCAGTACTTC	CAISGLSEQYF